The rows below give T cell receptor beta chains drawn from one sample of a study of OX40 agonist ivuxolimab in advanced cancers. Data came from immunoSEQ multiplex PCR; TCRdb stores just in-frame clones and leaves some out. The data show tens of thousands of clones, with 90% to 95% seen just once and approximately 18% held by the top ten. The source material was CD4+ or CD8+ T cells sorted from blood, sampled in a trial of the OX40 agonist ivuxolimab. These receptor sequences come from an adult with an advanced solid tumor such as melanoma, head and neck, liver or kidney cancer. Each CDR3 is given with its conserved first and last residue. The order of the fields is D gene, V gene, clone size, J gene, CDR3 DNA, CDR3 protein. A D gene is named only where the DNA matches it firmly. Not every row has a clone size; where given, it reads once, few, many or a size class.

d_gene: TRBD1; v_gene: TRBV2; abundance: few; j_gene: TRBJ1-1; CDR3nt: TGTGCCAGCAAAAAGACAGGGCCGAACACTGAAGCTTTCTTT; CDR3aa: CASKKTGPNTEAFF
d_gene: TRBD2; v_gene: TRBV4-1; abundance: NA; j_gene: TRBJ2-3; CDR3nt: TGCGCCAGCAGCCAAGATCTGGCGGGAGGGCTGGCAGATACGCAGTATTTT; CDR3aa: CASSQDLAGGLADTQYF
d_gene: NA; v_gene: TRBV4-1; abundance: once; j_gene: TRBJ1-2; CDR3nt: TGCGCCAGCAGCCAAGGCCCGACACCTTCGGGCGGCTACACCTTC; CDR3aa: CASSQGPTPSGGYTF
d_gene: NA; v_gene: TRBV7-7; abundance: NA; j_gene: TRBJ1-5; CDR3nt: TGTGCTAGCAGCTTAGGGGTGGACACCGTCTCGGTCGATAGCAATCAGCCCCAGCATTTT; CDR3aa: CASSLGVDTVSVDSNQPQHF
d_gene: TRBD1; v_gene: TRBV6-5; abundance: NA; j_gene: TRBJ1-1; CDR3nt: TGTGCCAGCAGTTACTCGGAGACAGGGGATGGGGCTGAAGCTTTCTTT; CDR3aa: CASSYSETGDGAEAFF
d_gene: NA; v_gene: TRBV4-1; abundance: NA; j_gene: TRBJ1-1; CDR3nt: TGCGCCAGCAGCCAAGATAAAACGCTGCGGTACACTGAAGCTTTCTTT; CDR3aa: CASSQDKTLRYTEAFF
d_gene: TRBD2; v_gene: TRBV6-5; abundance: once; j_gene: TRBJ2-7; CDR3nt: TGTGCCAGCAGTTACGGAGCCGGGAGGAACTACGAGCAGTACTTC; CDR3aa: CASSYGAGRNYEQYF
d_gene: NA; v_gene: TRBV7-9; abundance: NA; j_gene: TRBJ2-1; CDR3nt: TGTGCCAGCAGCACACCGCAGGGCTACAATGAGCAGTTCTTC; CDR3aa: CASSTPQGYNEQFF
d_gene: NA; v_gene: TRBV7-9; abundance: NA; j_gene: TRBJ1-2; CDR3nt: TGTGCCGCGAGGGGGGGTGATGAGTATGGCTACACCTTC; CDR3aa: CAARGGDEYGYTF
d_gene: NA; v_gene: TRBV19; abundance: NA; j_gene: TRBJ1-1; CDR3nt: TGTGCCAGTAGTATGCCCTTAGGGGCGGCTAACACTGAAGCTTTCTTT; CDR3aa: CASSMPLGAANTEAFF
d_gene: NA; v_gene: TRBV6-1; abundance: NA; j_gene: TRBJ1-3; CDR3nt: TGTGCCAGCAGTGACGGACCCCACGGAAACACCATATATTTT; CDR3aa: CASSDGPHGNTIYF
d_gene: NA; v_gene: TRBV7-9; abundance: NA; j_gene: TRBJ2-5; CDR3nt: TGTGCCAGCAGCTTCCCCCCCCCGACAGGTCCCGAGACCCAGTACTTC; CDR3aa: CASSFPPPTGPETQYF
d_gene: NA; v_gene: TRBV21-1; abundance: NA; j_gene: TRBJ2-1; CDR3nt: TGTGCCAGCAGCCTAGGGGCCCTCAATGAGCAGTTCTTC; CDR3aa: CASSLGALNEQFF
d_gene: TRBD2; v_gene: TRBV10-3; abundance: NA; j_gene: TRBJ2-7; CDR3nt: TGTGCCATCAGGGAGGCAACGGGGGGTTCCTACGAGCAGTACTTC; CDR3aa: CAIREATGGSYEQYF
d_gene: NA; v_gene: TRBV27; abundance: NA; j_gene: TRBJ2-1; CDR3nt: TGTGCCAGCAGTTTATACCCCGATTTTTACAATGAGCAGTTCTTC; CDR3aa: CASSLYPDFYNEQFF
d_gene: TRBD2; v_gene: TRBV4-3; abundance: once; j_gene: TRBJ2-7; CDR3nt: TGCGCCAGCAGCCAAGAAGCGGGCCGAAGTTCGCTAGCGGGATTAAGCTCCTACGAGCAGTACTTC; CDR3aa: CASSQEAGRSSLAGLSSYEQYF
d_gene: NA; v_gene: TRBV28; abundance: once; j_gene: TRBJ2-7; CDR3nt: TGTGCCAGCAGGGTGGGGTACGAGCAGTACTTC; CDR3aa: CASRVGYEQYF
d_gene: NA; v_gene: TRBV11-1; abundance: NA; j_gene: TRBJ2-3; CDR3nt: TGTGCCAGCAGCTTAGGGGACAAGGGCACAGATACGCAGTATTTT; CDR3aa: CASSLGDKGTDTQYF
d_gene: NA; v_gene: TRBV19; abundance: NA; j_gene: TRBJ1-1; CDR3nt: TGTGCCAGTAGTATAGGAGGCAGCAACACTGAAGCTTTCTTT; CDR3aa: CASSIGGSNTEAFF
d_gene: TRBD2; v_gene: TRBV9; abundance: NA; j_gene: TRBJ2-5; CDR3nt: TGTGCCAGCAGCCCGACTAGCGATGAGACCCAGTACTTC; CDR3aa: CASSPTSDETQYF
d_gene: TRBD1; v_gene: TRBV27; abundance: NA; j_gene: TRBJ1-2; CDR3nt: TGTGCCAGCAGTTTATTTACAGGGGGGGACTATGGCTACACCTTC; CDR3aa: CASSLFTGGDYGYTF
d_gene: TRBD2; v_gene: TRBV5-4; abundance: NA; j_gene: TRBJ2-3; CDR3nt: TGTGCCAGCAGCTTCGGGGGGAGTGGGACAGATACGCAGTATTTT; CDR3aa: CASSFGGSGTDTQYF
d_gene: TRBD2; v_gene: TRBV7-9; abundance: NA; j_gene: TRBJ2-3; CDR3nt: TGTGCCAGCAGCGGCCGGCCGGGACTAGCGGGGGCCACAGATACGCAGTATTTT; CDR3aa: CASSGRPGLAGATDTQYF
d_gene: NA; v_gene: TRBV7-9; abundance: NA; j_gene: TRBJ1-2; CDR3nt: TGTGCCAGCAGCCAAGTGGGGGGTAGGATCTATGGCTACACCTTC; CDR3aa: CASSQVGGRIYGYTF
d_gene: NA; v_gene: TRBV5-5; abundance: NA; j_gene: TRBJ2-7; CDR3nt: TGTGCCAGCAGCCGGGACCTCATCTACGAGCAGTACTTC; CDR3aa: CASSRDLIYEQYF
d_gene: TRBD2; v_gene: TRBV10-2; abundance: NA; j_gene: TRBJ2-7; CDR3nt: TGCGCCAGCAGGCAGGGACTAGCGGGAGTCTACGAGCAGTACTTC; CDR3aa: CASRQGLAGVYEQYF
d_gene: TRBD1; v_gene: TRBV5-8; abundance: few; j_gene: TRBJ2-3; CDR3nt: TGTGCCAGCAGACTGACAGGGACAGATACGCAGTATTTT; CDR3aa: CASRLTGTDTQYF
d_gene: TRBD1; v_gene: TRBV11-3; abundance: NA; j_gene: TRBJ2-2; CDR3nt: TGTGCCAGCAGCGGACCCGGGACAGGAAACACCGGGGAGCTGTTTTTT; CDR3aa: CASSGPGTGNTGELFF
d_gene: NA; v_gene: TRBV7-9; abundance: once; j_gene: TRBJ2-3; CDR3nt: TGTGCCAGCAGCGCTAGTCAGAGCACAGATACGCAGTATTTT; CDR3aa: CASSASQSTDTQYF
d_gene: NA; v_gene: TRBV5-6; abundance: NA; j_gene: TRBJ2-7; CDR3nt: TGTGCCAGCAGCTTGGCACCGGCCGAGCAGTACTTC; CDR3aa: CASSLAPAEQYF
d_gene: NA; v_gene: TRBV9; abundance: NA; j_gene: TRBJ2-5; CDR3nt: TGTGCCAGCAGCGTAGCTGTACGCTGGGAGACCCAGTACTTC; CDR3aa: CASSVAVRWETQYF
d_gene: NA; v_gene: TRBV20-1; abundance: NA; j_gene: TRBJ2-7; CDR3nt: TGCAGTGCGCGGGACGGTCTTGAGCAGTACTTC; CDR3aa: CSARDGLEQYF
d_gene: NA; v_gene: TRBV9; abundance: NA; j_gene: TRBJ2-2; CDR3nt: TGTGCCAGCAGGGAAAGGGGCACCGGGGAGCTGTTTTTT; CDR3aa: CASRERGTGELFF
d_gene: TRBD1; v_gene: TRBV9; abundance: NA; j_gene: TRBJ1-1; CDR3nt: TGTGCCAGCAGCGTAGCTGGAAGACAGGGACCGAACACTGAAGCTTTCTTT; CDR3aa: CASSVAGRQGPNTEAFF
d_gene: TRBD1; v_gene: TRBV29-1; abundance: once; j_gene: TRBJ2-5; CDR3nt: TGCAGCGTTGTGTACTACAGGGGTCGGGAGACCCAGTACTTC; CDR3aa: CSVVYYRGRETQYF
d_gene: NA; v_gene: TRBV9; abundance: once; j_gene: TRBJ1-2; CDR3nt: TGTGCCAGCAGCGTAGGGGGCGAAAATAGGGGAGATGGCTATGGCTACACCTTC; CDR3aa: CASSVGGENRGDGYGYTF
d_gene: NA; v_gene: TRBV11-3; abundance: NA; j_gene: TRBJ2-7; CDR3nt: TGTGCCAGCAGCCTCATCCCCGGGACGTCCTCCTACGAGCAGTACTTC; CDR3aa: CASSLIPGTSSYEQYF
d_gene: TRBD1; v_gene: TRBV9; abundance: NA; j_gene: TRBJ2-7; CDR3nt: TGTGCCAGCAGCGCTACCGGGACAGGGGTCTACGAGCAGTACTTC; CDR3aa: CASSATGTGVYEQYF
d_gene: TRBD2; v_gene: TRBV7-8; abundance: once; j_gene: TRBJ2-3; CDR3nt: TGTGCCAGCAGCTTAGGGGGAGGGGTAGATACGCAGTATTTT; CDR3aa: CASSLGGGVDTQYF
d_gene: TRBD2; v_gene: TRBV9; abundance: NA; j_gene: TRBJ2-1; CDR3nt: TGTGCCAGCAGCGGCACTACTAGCGGGGGTTACAATGAGCAGTTCTTC; CDR3aa: CASSGTTSGGYNEQFF
d_gene: NA; v_gene: TRBV5-6; abundance: NA; j_gene: TRBJ2-2; CDR3nt: TGTGCCAGCAGCTTGTTCGGGAGTGGGGCCACCGGGGAGCTGTTTTTT; CDR3aa: CASSLFGSGATGELFF